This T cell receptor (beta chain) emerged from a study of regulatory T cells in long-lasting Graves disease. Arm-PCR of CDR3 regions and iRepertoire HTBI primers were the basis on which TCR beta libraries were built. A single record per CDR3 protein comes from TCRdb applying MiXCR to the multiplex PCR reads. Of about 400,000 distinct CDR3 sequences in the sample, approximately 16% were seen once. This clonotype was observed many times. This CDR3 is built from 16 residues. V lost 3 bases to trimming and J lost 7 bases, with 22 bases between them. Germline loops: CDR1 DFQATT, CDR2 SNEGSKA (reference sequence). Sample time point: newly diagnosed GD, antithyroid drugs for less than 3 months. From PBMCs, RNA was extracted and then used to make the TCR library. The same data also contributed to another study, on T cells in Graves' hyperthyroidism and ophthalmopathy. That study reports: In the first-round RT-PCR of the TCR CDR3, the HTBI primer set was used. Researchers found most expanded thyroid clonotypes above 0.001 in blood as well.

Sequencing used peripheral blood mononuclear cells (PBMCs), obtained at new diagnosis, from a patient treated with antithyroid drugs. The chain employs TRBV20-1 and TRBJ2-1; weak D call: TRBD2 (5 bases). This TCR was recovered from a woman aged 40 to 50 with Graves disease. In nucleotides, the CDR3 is TGCAGTGCTAGGCGGGCGAAGGGCAAACCAGGAAATGAGCAGTTCTTC. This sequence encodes CSARRAKGKPGNEQFF.